The following is a T cell receptor (beta chain) sequence with its context. Germline V gene lookup returns CDR1 SGHKS and CDR2 YYEKEE (reference sequence). This CDR3 comprises 14 residues. The germline V and J ends were trimmed by 5 bases and 5 bases, with 17 bases remaining between them. Original processing methods: Using reference gene primer amplification, nucleated cell counts were estimated. TCRdb keeps only in-frame clones here, not all; method: immunoSEQ multiplex PCR. V, J and clone size were drawn from that table, and D and trimming were deduced from the DNA. The sample lists about 73,000 clones; 85% to 90% were seen once. The entry originates in a study of blood T cell repertoires in COVID-19.

The chain couples TRBV5-5 to TRBJ2-7; a possible D gene is TRBD1 (6 bases). This clonotype was sampled from an elderly man with acute or convalescent COVID-19. Sequencing input: peripheral blood. CDR3 sequence (DNA): TGTGCCAGCAGTTTTACAGGGCTTCTAAACGAGCAGTACTTC. Residues: CASSFTGLLNEQYF.